The sequence of this TCR beta chain was determined in a study of long-term antiretroviral therapy in people with HIV. V dropped 5 bases and J dropped 10 bases, with 24 bases sitting between them. The CDR3 extends over 16 amino acids. Germline V CDR1 and CDR2: SGHRS, YFSETQ. Run at survey level, the immunoSEQ assay was version v3.0. Only in-frame clones appear in the TCRdb table, and some are missing; sequencing was by immunoSEQ multiplex PCR. Here the sample spans about 30,000 clones, roughly 90% being singletons. Per donor, at least one pre-ART and at least two post-ART PBMC samples were obtained. Clinicians in the United States treated all participants with HIV.

The sequence came from a woman between 18 and 29 years old with HIV. V gene TRBV5-1 combines with J gene TRBJ1-4; unclear D gene. The source was unsorted PBMCs, collected 0.5 years after starting antiretroviral therapy. The CDR3 region is CASSQVETPPAGKLFF. The CDR3, as DNA: TGCGCCAGCAGTCAGGTCGAGACACCCCCTGCCGGAAAACTGTTTTTT.